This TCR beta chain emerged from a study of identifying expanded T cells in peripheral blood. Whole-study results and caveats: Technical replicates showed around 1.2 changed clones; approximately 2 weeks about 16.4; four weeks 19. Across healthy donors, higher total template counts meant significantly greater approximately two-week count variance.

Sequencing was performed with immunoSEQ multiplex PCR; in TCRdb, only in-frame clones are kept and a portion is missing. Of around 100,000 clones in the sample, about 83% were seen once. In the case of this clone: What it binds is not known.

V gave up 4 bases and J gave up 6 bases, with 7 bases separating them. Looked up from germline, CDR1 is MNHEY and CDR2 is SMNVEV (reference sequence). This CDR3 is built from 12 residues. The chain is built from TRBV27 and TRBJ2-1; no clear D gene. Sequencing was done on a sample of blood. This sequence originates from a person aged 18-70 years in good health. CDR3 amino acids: CASSSAANEQFF. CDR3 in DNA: TGTGCCAGCAGTTCGGCGGCCAATGAGCAGTTCTTC.